Presented here are 15 T cell receptor beta chains from one specimen sequenced in a study of cytomegalovirus exposure and HLA in healthy donors. Primers for the PCR totalled 60 Vbeta and 13 Jbeta. The repertoire was sequenced with immunoSEQ multiplex PCR; TCRdb's copy has only in-frame clones and lacks some. The sample shows about 140,000 clones, 55% to 75% of them seen only once. The sequenced material came from PBMCs. These receptors all come from a man aged 50 to 60 in good health and CMV-seropositive.

The chain joins TRBV18 to TRBJ2-7, with 7 nucleotides matching TRBD1. The J segment lost 3 bases and the V segment lost 7 bases, leaving 9 bases of the junction unmatched. The CDR3 contains 14 residues. CDR1 and CDR2 from the germline V gene are KGHSH and LQKENI. The CDR3 loop reads CASFSGQQNYEQYF. CDR3 DNA: TGTGCCAGCTTCTCGGGACAGCAAAACTACGAGCAGTACTTC.

In this sample, this clone turned up a few times. V is TRBV10-3 and J is TRBJ1-6; 7 nucleotides match TRBD1. CDR1 is ENHRY, CDR2 SYGVKD, per germline. J lost 7 bases, V lost 7 bases, and 10 bases had no gene match. The CDR3 runs to 15 residues. CDR3 sequence reads: CAIKETGTRNSPLHF. CDR3 DNA: TGTGCCATCAAAGAGACAGGGACGAGGAATTCACCCCTCCACTTT.

This clone was seen a single time. This sequence joins TRBV29-1 and TRBJ2-7; perhaps TRBD1 as D (6 bases). V lost 4 bases, J lost 0 bases, and 10 bases lay in between. The CDR3 consists of 13 residues. Germline-derived CDR1 and CDR2 are SQVTM and ANQGSEA. As DNA, the CDR3 is TGCAGCGTTGTCAGGGGTAACTCCTACGAGCAGTACTTC. Translated: CSVVRGNSYEQYF.

V gene TRBV6-6 combines with J gene TRBJ1-5; no firm D call. Germline loops: CDR1 MNHNY, CDR2 SVGAGI (reference sequence). V was pared by 5 bases and J by 6 bases, with 14 bases between. This CDR3 contains 14 residues. CDR3 coding DNA: TGTGCCAGCAGTACCCGAGGTGACGGTCAGCCCCAGCATTTT. Protein product: CASSTRGDGQPQHF.

The sample holds a few counts of this clone. The chain joins TRBV6-5 to TRBJ2-7, with 7 bases aligning to TRBD1. With 5 bases clipped from V and 4 bases from J, the junction kept 8 bases outside the gene matches. Germline V lookup: CDR1 MNHEY, CDR2 SVGAGI. The CDR3 is 14 amino acids. The CDR3 nucleotides read TGTGCCAGCAGTGCCTACTCGGGACAGTACGAGCAGTACTTC. Its translation: CASSAYSGQYEQYF.

This clone was counted only a few times. The rearrangement links TRBV7-9 to TRBJ1-1, with 8 bases that match TRBD1. Germline CDR1 and CDR2: SEHNR and FQNEAQ (reference sequence). The CDR3 is 17 amino acids. J was trimmed by 0 bases and V by 4 bases; bases with no gene match: 10. CDR3 region: CASSSPTGGALNTEAFF. CDR3 nucleotide sequence: TGTGCCAGCAGCTCACCTACAGGGGGGGCTTTGAACACTGAAGCTTTCTTT.

The gene calls are TRBV5-5 and TRBJ1-5; 7 positions agree with TRBD1. CDR3 length: 15 amino acids. Trimming took 0 bases from V and 3 from J; bases not matched to a gene: 3. Per germline, CDR1 SGHKS and CDR2 YYEKEE (reference sequence). The CDR3: CASSLAGGFNQPQHF. As DNA, the CDR3 is TGTGCCAGCAGCTTGGCAGGGGGATTCAATCAGCCCCAGCATTTT.

This clone was picked up a small number of times. The V and J genes are TRBV6-6 and TRBJ1-2; tentative D call: TRBD1 (5 bases). With 7 bases removed from V and 2 bases from J, the gap between germline ends came to 20 bases. Germline V gives CDR1 MNHNY, CDR2 SVGAGI (reference sequence). This CDR3 is built from 16 residues. Here the CDR3 reads CASIPRGQGLNYGYTF. CDR3 coding DNA: TGTGCCAGCATCCCTAGGGGTCAGGGACTAAACTATGGCTACACCTTC.

The V call is TRBV4-1, the J call TRBJ1-1; no firm D call. This CDR3 has 14 amino acids. The germline CDR1 and CDR2 sequences are MGHRA and YSYEKL. Trimming left V 2 bases short and J 1 base short, with 8 bases between. CDR3 in amino acids: CASSQLPGNTEAFF. The CDR3 DNA follows: TGCGCCAGCAGCCAACTACCTGGGAACACTGAAGCTTTCTTT.

The rearrangement uses TRBV5-1 and TRBJ2-7, with TRBD1 identical over 7 bases. CDR3 length: 17 amino acids. Trimming took 4 bases from V and 4 from J; bases not matched to a gene: 17. CDR1 and CDR2 (germline): SGHRS, YFSETQ. DNA of the CDR3: TGCGCCAGCAGCGCTAAGACAGGGCGACCGGGGTCGTACGAGCAGTACTTC. Amino acid sequence: CASSAKTGRPGSYEQYF.

The V and J genes are TRBV6-5 and TRBJ1-2; D unclear. The CDR3 is made up of 16 amino acids. Germline V CDR1 and CDR2: MNHEY, SVGAGI. V was shortened by 4 bases and J by 5 bases, with 20 bases between the two germline ends. DNA for the CDR3: TGTGCCAGCAGTTCCCCCCGGGCCAATTCGGGGTATGGCTACACCTTC. Amino acid sequence: CASSSPRANSGYGYTF.

The chain has TRBV7-2 and TRBJ2-7, with D perhaps matching TRBD2 (5 bases). V was clipped by 5 bases and J by 4 bases, with 9 bases between them. Germline CDR1 is SGHTA and CDR2 is FQGNSA. The CDR3 covers 12 residues. The DNA of the CDR3 is TGTGCCAGCAGCCCCCCGGGATACGAGCAGTACTTC. Encoded protein: CASSPPGYEQYF.

The chain combines TRBV6-6 with TRBJ1-5; D call uncertain. V lost 6 bases and J lost 7, with 22 bases in between. Germline V gene sequence: CDR1 MNHNY, CDR2 SVGAGI (reference sequence). The CDR3 extends over 16 amino acids. The CDR3 DNA sequence: TGTGCCAGCAGCCGCGGGAGAGACGAACTTAGGCAGCCCCAGCATTTT. This encodes CASSRGRDELRQPQHF.

This clone was seen more than once but under ten times. The chain recombines TRBV4-1 with TRBJ1-5, with D uncertain. This CDR3 comprises 15 residues. The V and J ends lost 0 bases and 7 bases respectively, with 13 bases between them. The germline gives CDR1 MGHRA, CDR2 YSYEKL. DNA of the CDR3: TGCGCCAGCAGCCAAGAGTGGGCAGGAGGCCAGCCCCAGCATTTT. This encodes CASSQEWAGGQPQHF.

The rearrangement joins TRBV10-3 to TRBJ1-1; the D gene is possibly TRBD1 (5 bases). Germline V CDR1 and CDR2: ENHRY, SYGVKD. The CDR3 extends over 14 amino acids. Deletions cut 4 bases from V and 3 bases from J, with 12 bases between. CDR3 region: CAISGGTTYTEAFF. In nucleotides, the CDR3 is TGTGCCATCAGTGGGGGGACTACCTACACTGAAGCTTTCTTT.